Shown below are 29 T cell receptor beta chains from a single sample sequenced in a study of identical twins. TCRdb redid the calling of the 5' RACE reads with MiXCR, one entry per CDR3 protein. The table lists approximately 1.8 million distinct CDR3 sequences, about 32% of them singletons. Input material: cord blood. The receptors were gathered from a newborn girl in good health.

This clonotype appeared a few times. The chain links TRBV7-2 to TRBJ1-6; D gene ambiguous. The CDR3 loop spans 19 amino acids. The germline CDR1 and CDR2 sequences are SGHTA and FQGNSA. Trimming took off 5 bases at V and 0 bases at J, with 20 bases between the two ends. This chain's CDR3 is CASSPRGRRGSSYNSPLHF. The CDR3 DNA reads TGTGCCAGCAGCCCCCGTGGGAGACGGGGAAGCTCCTATAATTCACCCCTCCACTTT.

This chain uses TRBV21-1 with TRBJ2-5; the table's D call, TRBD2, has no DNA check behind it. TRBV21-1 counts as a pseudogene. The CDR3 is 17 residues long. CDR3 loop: CVSSEMRASGDEETQYF. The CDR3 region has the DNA TGTGTCAGCAGCGAGATGAGGGCTAGCGGGGACGAAGAGACCCAGTACTTC.

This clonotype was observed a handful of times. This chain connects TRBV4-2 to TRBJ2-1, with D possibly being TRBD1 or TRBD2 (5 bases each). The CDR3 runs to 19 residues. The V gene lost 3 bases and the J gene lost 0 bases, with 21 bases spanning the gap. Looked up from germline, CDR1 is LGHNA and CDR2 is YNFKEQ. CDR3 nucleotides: TGTGCCAGCAGCCATCCAACTCCAGGGTCTGGGGGCTCCTACAATGAGCAGTTCTTC. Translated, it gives CASSHPTPGSGGSYNEQFF.

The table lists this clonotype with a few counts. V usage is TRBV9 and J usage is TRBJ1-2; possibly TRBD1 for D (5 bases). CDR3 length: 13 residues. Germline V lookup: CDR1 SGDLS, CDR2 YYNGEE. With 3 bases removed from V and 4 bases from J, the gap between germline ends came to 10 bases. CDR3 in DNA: TGTGCCAGCAGCGCACAGGTTTCCTATGGCTACACCTTC. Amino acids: CASSAQVSYGYTF. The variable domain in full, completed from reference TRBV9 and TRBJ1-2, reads DSGVTQTPKHLITATGQRVTLRCSPRSGDLSVYWYQQSLDQGLQFLIQYYNGEERAKGNILERFSAQQFPDLHSELNLSSLELGDSALYFCASSAQVSYGYTFGSGTRLTVV.

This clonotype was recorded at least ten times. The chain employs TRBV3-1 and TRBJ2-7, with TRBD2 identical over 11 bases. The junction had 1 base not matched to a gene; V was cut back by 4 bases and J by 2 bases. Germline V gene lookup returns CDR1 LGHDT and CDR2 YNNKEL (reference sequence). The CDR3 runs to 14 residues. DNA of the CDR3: TGTGCCAGCAGCCCGACTAGCGGGACCTACGAGCAGTACTTC. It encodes CASSPTSGTYEQYF.

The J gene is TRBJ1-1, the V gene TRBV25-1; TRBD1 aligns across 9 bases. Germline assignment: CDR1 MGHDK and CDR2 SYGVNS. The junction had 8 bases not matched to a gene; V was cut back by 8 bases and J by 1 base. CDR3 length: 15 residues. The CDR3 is CASRILGQGNTEAFF. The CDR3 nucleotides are TGTGCCAGCCGTATCCTGGGACAGGGGAACACTGAAGCTTTCTTT.

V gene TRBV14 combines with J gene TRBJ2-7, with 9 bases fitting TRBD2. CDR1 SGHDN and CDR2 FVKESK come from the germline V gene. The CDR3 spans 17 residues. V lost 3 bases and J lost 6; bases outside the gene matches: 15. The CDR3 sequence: CASSHTGTSSGICEQYF. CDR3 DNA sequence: TGTGCCAGCAGCCATACCGGGACTAGCAGTGGGATCTGCGAGCAGTACTTC.

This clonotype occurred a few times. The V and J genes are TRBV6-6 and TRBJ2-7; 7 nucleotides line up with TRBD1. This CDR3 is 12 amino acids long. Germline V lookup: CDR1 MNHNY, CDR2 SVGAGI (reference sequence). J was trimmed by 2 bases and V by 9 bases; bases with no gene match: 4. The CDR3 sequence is CASWQGAYEQYF. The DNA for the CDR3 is TGTGCCAGTTGGCAGGGGGCCTACGAGCAGTACTTC.

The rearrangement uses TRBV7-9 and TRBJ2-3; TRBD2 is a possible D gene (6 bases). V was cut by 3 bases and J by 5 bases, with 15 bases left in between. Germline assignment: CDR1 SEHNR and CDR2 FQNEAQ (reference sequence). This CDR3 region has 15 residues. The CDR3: CASSFLAGIIDTQYF. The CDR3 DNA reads TGTGCCAGCAGCTTTCTGGCGGGGATCATAGATACGCAGTATTTT. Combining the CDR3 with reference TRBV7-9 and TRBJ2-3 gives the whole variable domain DTGVSQNPRHKITKRGQNVTFRCDPISEHNRLYWYRQTLGQGPEFLTYFQNEAQLEKSRLLSDRFSAERPKGSFSTLEIQRTEQGDSAMYLCASSFLAGIIDTQYFGPGTRLTVL.

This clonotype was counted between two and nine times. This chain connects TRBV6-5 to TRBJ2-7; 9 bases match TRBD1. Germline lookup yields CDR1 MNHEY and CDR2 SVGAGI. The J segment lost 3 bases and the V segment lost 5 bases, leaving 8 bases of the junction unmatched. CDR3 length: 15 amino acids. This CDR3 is CASSPGTGTFYEQYF. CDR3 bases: TGTGCCAGCAGTCCCGGGACAGGGACTTTCTACGAGCAGTACTTC.

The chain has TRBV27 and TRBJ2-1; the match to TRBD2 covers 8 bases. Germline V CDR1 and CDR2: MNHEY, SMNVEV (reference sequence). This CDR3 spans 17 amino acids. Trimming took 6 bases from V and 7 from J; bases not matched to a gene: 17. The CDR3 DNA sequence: TGTGCCAGCAGCCGTCGAGGGCCGGCGGGGGGAGAGAATGAGCAGTTCTTC. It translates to CASSRRGPAGGENEQFF.

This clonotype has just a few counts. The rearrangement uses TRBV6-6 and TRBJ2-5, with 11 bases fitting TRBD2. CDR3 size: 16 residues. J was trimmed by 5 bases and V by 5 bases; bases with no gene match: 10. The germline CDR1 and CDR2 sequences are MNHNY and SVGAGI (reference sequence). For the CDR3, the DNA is TGTGCCAGCAGTAACAGACTAGCGGGATACCGGGAGACCCAGTACTTC. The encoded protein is CASSNRLAGYRETQYF.

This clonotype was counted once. The CDR3 DNA reads as TGTGCCAGCAGTTACGGGGGGCCGGGTACCGAGGCTTTCTTT. It yields the protein CASSYGGPGTEAFF. The chain couples TRBV6-6 to TRBJ1-1; maybe TRBD1 (6 bases). There are 14 residues in the CDR3. Trimming cost V 2 bases and J 11 bases, with 18 bases left between them. CDR1 is MNHNY and CDR2 is SVGAGI in the germline V gene (reference sequence).

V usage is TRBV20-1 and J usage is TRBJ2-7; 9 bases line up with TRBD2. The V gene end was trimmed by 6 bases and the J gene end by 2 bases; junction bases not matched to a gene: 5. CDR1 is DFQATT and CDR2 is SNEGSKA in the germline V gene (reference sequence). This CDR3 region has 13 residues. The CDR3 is CSAKTSGTYEQYF. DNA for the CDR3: TGCAGTGCCAAGACTAGCGGAACCTACGAGCAGTACTTC.

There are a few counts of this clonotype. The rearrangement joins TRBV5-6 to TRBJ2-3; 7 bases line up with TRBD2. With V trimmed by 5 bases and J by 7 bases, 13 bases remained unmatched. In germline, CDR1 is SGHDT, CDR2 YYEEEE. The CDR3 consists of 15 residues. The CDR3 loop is CASRRAGLVIYTQYF. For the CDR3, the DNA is TGTGCCAGCAGACGAGCAGGACTAGTAATTTATACGCAGTATTTT.

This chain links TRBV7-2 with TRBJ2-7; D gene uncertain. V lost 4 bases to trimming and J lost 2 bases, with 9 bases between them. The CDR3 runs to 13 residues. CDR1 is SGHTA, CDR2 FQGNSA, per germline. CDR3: CASSSLFAYEQYF. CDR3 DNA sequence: TGTGCCAGCAGCTCCCTCTTTGCCTACGAGCAGTACTTC.

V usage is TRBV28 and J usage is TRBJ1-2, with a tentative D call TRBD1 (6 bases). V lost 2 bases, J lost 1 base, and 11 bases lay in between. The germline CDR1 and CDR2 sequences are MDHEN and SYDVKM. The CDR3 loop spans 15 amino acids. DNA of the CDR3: TGTGCCAGCAGTTTACAGGGGAGACTTAACTATGGCTACACCTTC. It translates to CASSLQGRLNYGYTF.

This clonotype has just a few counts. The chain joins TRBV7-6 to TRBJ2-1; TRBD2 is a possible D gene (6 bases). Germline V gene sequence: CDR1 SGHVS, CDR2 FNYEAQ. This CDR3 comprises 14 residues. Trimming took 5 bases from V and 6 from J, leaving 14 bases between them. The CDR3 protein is CASSTGLGVNEQFF. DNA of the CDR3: TGTGCCAGCAGCACGGGACTTGGAGTCAATGAGCAGTTCTTC.

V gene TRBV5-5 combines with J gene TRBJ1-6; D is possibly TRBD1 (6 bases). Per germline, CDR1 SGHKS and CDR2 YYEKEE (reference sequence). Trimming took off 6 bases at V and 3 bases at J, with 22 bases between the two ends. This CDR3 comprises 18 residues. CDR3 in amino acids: CASTSGIGGTLYNSPLHF. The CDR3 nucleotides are TGTGCCAGCACCTCGGGGATAGGGGGGACTCTCTATAATTCACCCCTCCACTTT.

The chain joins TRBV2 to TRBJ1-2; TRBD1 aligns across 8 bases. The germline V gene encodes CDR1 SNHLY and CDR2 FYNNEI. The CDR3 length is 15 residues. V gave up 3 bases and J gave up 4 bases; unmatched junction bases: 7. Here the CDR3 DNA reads TGTGCCAGCAGTGAGGACCTTACAGGGGGCTATGGCTACACCTTC. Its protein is CASSEDLTGGYGYTF.

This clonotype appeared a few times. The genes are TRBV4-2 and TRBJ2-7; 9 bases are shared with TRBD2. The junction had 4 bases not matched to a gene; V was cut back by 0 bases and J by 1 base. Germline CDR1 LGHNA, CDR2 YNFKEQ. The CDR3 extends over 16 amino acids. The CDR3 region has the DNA TGTGCCAGCAGCCAAGAACTAGCGGGTCCATCCTACGAGCAGTACTTC. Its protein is CASSQELAGPSYEQYF.

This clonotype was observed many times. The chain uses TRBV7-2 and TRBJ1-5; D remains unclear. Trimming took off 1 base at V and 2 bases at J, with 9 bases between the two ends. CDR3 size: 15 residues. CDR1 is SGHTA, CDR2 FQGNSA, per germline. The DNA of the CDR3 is TGTGCCAGCAGCTTAGAGGCGTCAGGCAATCAGCCCCAGCATTTT. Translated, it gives CASSLEASGNQPQHF.

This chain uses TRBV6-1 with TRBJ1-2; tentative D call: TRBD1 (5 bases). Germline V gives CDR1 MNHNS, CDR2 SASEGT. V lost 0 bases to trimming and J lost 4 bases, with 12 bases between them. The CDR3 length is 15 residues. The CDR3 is CASSEAGAGSYGYTF. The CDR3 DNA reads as TGTGCCAGCAGTGAAGCTGGGGCAGGGAGCTATGGCTACACCTTC.

The CDR3 region has the DNA TGCAGTGCTAGAGATCACGGGGGGGCCGACACCGGGGAGCTGTTTTTT. Translated: CSARDHGGADTGELFF. The genes are TRBV20-1 and TRBJ2-2; 8 bases align to TRBD2. V trimming: 0 bases; J trimming: 3 bases; junction bases outside the gene matches: 6. CDR3 length: 16 residues. Per the germline V gene, CDR1 is DFQATT and CDR2 is SNEGSKA (reference sequence).

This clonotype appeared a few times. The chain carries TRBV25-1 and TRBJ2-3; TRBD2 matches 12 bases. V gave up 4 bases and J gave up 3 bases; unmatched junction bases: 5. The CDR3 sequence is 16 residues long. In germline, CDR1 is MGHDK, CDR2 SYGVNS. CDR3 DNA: TGTGCCAGCAGTGTCCACGGACTAGCGGGAACAGATACGCAGTATTTT. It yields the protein CASSVHGLAGTDTQYF. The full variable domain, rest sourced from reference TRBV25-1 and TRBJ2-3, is EADIYQTPRYLVIGTGKKITLECSQTMGHDKMYWYQQDPGMELHLIHYSYGVNSTEKGDLSSESTVSRIRTEHFPLTLESARPSHTSQYLCASSVHGLAGTDTQYFGPGTRLTVL.

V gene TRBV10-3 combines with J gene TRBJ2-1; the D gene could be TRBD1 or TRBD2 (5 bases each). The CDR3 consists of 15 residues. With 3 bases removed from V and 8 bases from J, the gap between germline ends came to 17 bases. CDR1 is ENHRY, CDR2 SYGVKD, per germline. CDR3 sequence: CAISELVPEGYEQFF. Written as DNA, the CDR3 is TGTGCCATCAGTGAACTAGTCCCAGAGGGGTATGAGCAGTTCTTC.

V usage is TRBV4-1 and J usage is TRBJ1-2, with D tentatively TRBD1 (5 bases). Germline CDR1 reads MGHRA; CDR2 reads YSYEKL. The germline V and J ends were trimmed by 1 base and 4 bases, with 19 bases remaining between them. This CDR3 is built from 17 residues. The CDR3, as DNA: TGCGCCAGCAGCCAAGTCTCCAGTCCCGGGACGCGCTATGGCTACACCTTC. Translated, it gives CASSQVSSPGTRYGYTF.

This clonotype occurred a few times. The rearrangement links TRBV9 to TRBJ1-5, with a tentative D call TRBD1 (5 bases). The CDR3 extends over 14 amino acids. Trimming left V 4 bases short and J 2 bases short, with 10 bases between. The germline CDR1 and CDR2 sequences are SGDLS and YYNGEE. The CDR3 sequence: CASSPWGGNQPQHF. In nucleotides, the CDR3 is TGTGCCAGCAGCCCCTGGGGGGGCAATCAGCCCCAGCATTTT.

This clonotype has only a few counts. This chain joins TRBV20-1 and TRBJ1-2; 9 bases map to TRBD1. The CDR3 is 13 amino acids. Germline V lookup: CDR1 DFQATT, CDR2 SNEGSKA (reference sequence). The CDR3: CSARDRERYGYTF. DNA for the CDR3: TGCAGCGCCCGGGACAGGGAGCGGTATGGCTACACCTTC.